This TCR beta chain was documented in a study of T cell clusters in autoimmune cytopenias. Overall study: TRB sequencing had a median about 55,000 reads and 2,000 to 3,000 distinct clonotypes per sample. Study-wide results and limits: Active autoimmune hepatitis patients had around 2.9-fold fewer exclusive TRB clusters than healthy donors. The T cell clusters came from computational analysis alone and lack functional validation. TRB repertoire shifts in secondary cytopenia and chronic lymphocytic leukemia mostly reflected lymphoma, not autoimmunity.

Turning to this clonotype: The antigen remains undetermined.

One tube held mixed TRB-A and TRB-B primer pools for touch-down PCR. Each CDR3 protein gets one entry in TCRdb, which reprocessed the multiplex PCR reads and gives no DNA. Found here are 8,000 or so distinct CDR3 sequences; the top ten clones hold 25% to 35%. TRB was amplified from roughly 270 ng of peripheral blood genomic DNA per sample. This receptor was obtained from a human donor with an autoimmune cytopenia or autoimmune hepatitis (not recorded which). The material sequenced was peripheral blood.

The CDR3 sequence is CASRNRSSGNTIYF. The chain couples TRBV10-1 to TRBJ1-3. From germline, CDR1 is WNHNN and CDR2 SYGVQD (reference sequence). CDR3 length equals 14 residues.